A single sample is the source of the 9 T cell receptor beta chains below, sequenced in a study of cytomegalovirus exposure and HLA in healthy donors. In the PCR, 60 Vbeta and 13 Jbeta primers were used. Here immunoSEQ multiplex PCR was the method, and the copy in TCRdb shows in-frame clones only, minus some. The data show about 130,000 clones, with 55% to 75% seen just once and less than 5% held by the top ten. Source material: PBMCs. The receptors come from a young man in good health and CMV-seronegative.

The J gene is TRBJ2-7, the V gene TRBV18; D call uncertain. CDR1 KGHSH and CDR2 LQKENI come from the germline V gene. V was shortened by 0 bases and J by 3 bases, with 6 bases between the two germline ends. The CDR3 consists of 13 residues. This chain's CDR3 is CASSPPSGYEQYF. The DNA of the CDR3 is TGTGCCAGCTCACCACCCTCAGGCTACGAGCAGTACTTC. Based on the CDR3 plus reference TRBV18 and TRBJ2-7, the full variable domain is NAGVMQNPRHLVRRRGQEARLRCSPMKGHSHVYWYRQLPEEGLKFMVYLQKENIIDESGMPKERFSAEFPKEGPSILRIQQVVRGDSAAYFCASSPPSGYEQYFGPGTRLTVT.

This chain joins TRBV6-6 and TRBJ1-2, with TRBD1 identical over 7 bases. Trimming at V came to 2 bases and at J to 4 bases, leaving 4 bases not matched to a gene. CDR1 and CDR2 (germline): MNHNY, SVGAGI (reference sequence). This CDR3 contains 14 residues. In DNA form, the CDR3 reads TGTGCCAGCAGTTACGGGACAGACTTCTATGGCTACACCTTC. Translated, it gives CASSYGTDFYGYTF.

The rearrangement joins TRBV11-3 to TRBJ2-1, with 8 bases that match TRBD1. Germline CDR1 reads SGHNT; CDR2 reads YENEEA. J lost 6 bases, V lost 5 bases, and 6 bases had no gene match. The CDR3 covers 14 residues. The DNA for the CDR3 is TGTGCCAGCAGCCTAAGACAGGGGACCAATGAGCAGTTCTTC. Encoded protein: CASSLRQGTNEQFF.

The chain employs TRBV10-2 and TRBJ2-1; 10 nucleotides match TRBD1. Germline V gene lookup returns CDR1 WSHSY and CDR2 SAAADI. Trimming cost V 8 bases and J 0 bases; bases outside gene matches: 7. The CDR3 contains 16 residues. CDR3 protein: CASQDRDRGSYNEQFF. The DNA of the CDR3 is TGCGCCAGCCAAGACCGGGACAGGGGCTCCTACAATGAGCAGTTCTTC.

The J gene is TRBJ2-7, the V gene TRBV11-2; weak D call: TRBD1 (5 bases). The CDR3 extends over 12 amino acids. CDR1 is SGHAT, CDR2 FQNNGV, per germline. The V end was cut by 0 bases, the J end by 8 bases, with 8 bases between. The CDR3 DNA reads as TGTGCCAGCAGCTTAGACGGACACAAGCAGTACTTC. Translating it yields CASSLDGHKQYF.

The chain carries TRBV6-1 and TRBJ1-2; 10 nucleotides match TRBD1. V was pared by 5 bases and J by 9 bases, with 12 bases of the junction left unmatched. Germline V gene lookup returns CDR1 MNHNS and CDR2 SASEGT. This CDR3 has 15 amino acids. The CDR3 nucleotides are TGTGCCAGCAGTAAGAATTCGGGGACAGGGGATCGCTACACCTTC. Translated, it gives CASSKNSGTGDRYTF.

V and J are TRBV5-5 and TRBJ1-6; D is perhaps TRBD1 (5 bases). This CDR3 is 15 amino acids long. Germline assignment: CDR1 SGHKS and CDR2 YYEKEE (reference sequence). V lost 2 bases and J lost 5, with 11 bases in between. CDR3 coding DNA: TGTGCCAGCAGCTTCACCGCCAGGGATAATTCACCCCTCCACTTT. Amino acids: CASSFTARDNSPLHF.

This chain connects TRBV6-6 to TRBJ1-2; D gene unclear. This CDR3 contains 15 residues. V was cut by 4 bases and J by 0 bases, with 12 bases left in between. The germline gives CDR1 MNHNY, CDR2 SVGAGI (reference sequence). This CDR3 reads CASSSVDGTNYGYTF. For the CDR3, the DNA is TGTGCCAGCAGTTCCGTGGACGGGACTAACTATGGCTACACCTTC.

V and J are TRBV5-4 and TRBJ2-3; D is undetermined. This CDR3 region has 15 residues. V dropped 1 base and J dropped 0 bases, with 9 bases sitting between them. In germline, CDR1 is SGHNT, CDR2 YYREEE (reference sequence). The CDR3 sequence: CASSLLGTSTDTQYF. The CDR3 nucleotides are TGTGCCAGCAGCTTGCTTGGTACTAGCACAGATACGCAGTATTTT.